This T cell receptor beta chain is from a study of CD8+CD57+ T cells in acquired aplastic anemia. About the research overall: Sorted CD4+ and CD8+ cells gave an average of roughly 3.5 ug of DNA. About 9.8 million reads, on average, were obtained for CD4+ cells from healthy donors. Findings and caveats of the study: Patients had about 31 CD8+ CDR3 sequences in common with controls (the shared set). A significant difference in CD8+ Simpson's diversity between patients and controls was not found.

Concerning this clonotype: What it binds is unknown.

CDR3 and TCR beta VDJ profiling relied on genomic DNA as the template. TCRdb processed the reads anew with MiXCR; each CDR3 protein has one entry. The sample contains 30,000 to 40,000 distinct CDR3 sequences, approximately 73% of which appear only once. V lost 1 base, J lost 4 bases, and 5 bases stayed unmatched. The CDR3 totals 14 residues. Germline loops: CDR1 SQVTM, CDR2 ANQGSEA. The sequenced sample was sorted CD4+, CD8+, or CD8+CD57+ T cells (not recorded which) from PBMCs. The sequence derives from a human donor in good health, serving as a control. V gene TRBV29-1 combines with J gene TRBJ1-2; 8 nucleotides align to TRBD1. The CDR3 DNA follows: TGCAGCGTTGAAGGTGGACAGGGCCGCTATGGCTACACCTTC. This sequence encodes CSVEGGQGRYGYTF. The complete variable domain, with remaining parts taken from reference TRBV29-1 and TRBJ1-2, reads SAVISQKPSRDICQRGTSLTIQCQVDSQVTMMFWYRQQPGQSLTLIATANQGSEATYESGFVIDKFPISRPNLTFSTLTVSNMSPEDSSIYLCSVEGGQGRYGYTFGSGTRLTVV.